This TCR beta chain was identified during a study of T cells in Graves' hyperthyroidism and ophthalmopathy. Overall study findings and caveats: Within blood appeared most thyroid clonotypes that had expanded above 0.001.

There were TCR beta CDR3 regions amplified from RNA transcripts. A set of HTBI primers served as the primers for a first-round RT-PCR of the TCR CDR3. TCRdb re-analysed the multiplex PCR reads in MiXCR, keeping a single row per CDR3 protein. The sample comprises nearly 600,000 distinct CDR3 sequences, over 11% of which are singletons, and 5.8% rests with the top ten. The CDR3 has 14 amino acids. Germline assignment: CDR1 SGHVS and CDR2 FNYEAQ. Trimming removed 2 bases from V and 5 bases from J; junction bases left unmatched: 1. This clonotype was seen ten or more times. Its antigen is as yet unknown. PBMCs stemmed from more than 7.5 ml fresh peripheral blood.

Sequencing input: blood. The clonotype originates from a woman aged 25 to 39 with Graves' hyperthyroidism that later progressed to Graves' ophthalmopathy. This chain connects TRBV7-6 to TRBJ2-1, with 9 bases aligning to TRBD2. CDR3: CASSLLAGHNEQFF. The CDR3 DNA reads as TGTGCCAGCAGCTTACTAGCGGGGCACAATGAGCAGTTCTTC.